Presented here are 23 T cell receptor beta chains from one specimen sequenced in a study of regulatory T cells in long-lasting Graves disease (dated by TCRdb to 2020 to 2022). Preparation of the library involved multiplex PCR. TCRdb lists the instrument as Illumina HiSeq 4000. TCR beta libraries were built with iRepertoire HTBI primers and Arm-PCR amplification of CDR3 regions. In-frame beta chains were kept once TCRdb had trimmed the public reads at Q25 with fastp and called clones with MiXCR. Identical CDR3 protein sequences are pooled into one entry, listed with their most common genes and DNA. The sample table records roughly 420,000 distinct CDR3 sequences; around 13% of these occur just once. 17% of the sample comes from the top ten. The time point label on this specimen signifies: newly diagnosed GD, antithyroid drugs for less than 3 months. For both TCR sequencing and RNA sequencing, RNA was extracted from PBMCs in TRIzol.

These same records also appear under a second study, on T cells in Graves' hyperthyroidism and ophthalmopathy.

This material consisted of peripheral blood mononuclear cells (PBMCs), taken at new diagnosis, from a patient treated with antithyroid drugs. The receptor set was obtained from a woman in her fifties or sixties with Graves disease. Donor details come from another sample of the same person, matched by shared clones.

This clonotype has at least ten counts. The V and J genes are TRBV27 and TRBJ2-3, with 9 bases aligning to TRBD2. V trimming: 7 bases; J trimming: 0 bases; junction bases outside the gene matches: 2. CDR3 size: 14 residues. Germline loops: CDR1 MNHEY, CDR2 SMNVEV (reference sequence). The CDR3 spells CASTGLASTDTQYF. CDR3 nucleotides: TGTGCCAGCACCGGACTAGCGAGCACAGATACGCAGTATTTT.

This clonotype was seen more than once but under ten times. The CDR3, as DNA: TGTGCCAGTAGGGGGGCAGGGGGAAATTTTGACACTGAAGCTTTCTTT. Residues: CASRGAGGNFDTEAFF. The chain carries TRBV19 and TRBJ1-1, with TRBD1 matching 7 bases. The V gene end was trimmed by 6 bases and the J gene end by 3 bases; junction bases not matched to a gene: 13. The CDR3 is 16 amino acids. The germline gives CDR1 LNHDA, CDR2 SQIVND (reference sequence).

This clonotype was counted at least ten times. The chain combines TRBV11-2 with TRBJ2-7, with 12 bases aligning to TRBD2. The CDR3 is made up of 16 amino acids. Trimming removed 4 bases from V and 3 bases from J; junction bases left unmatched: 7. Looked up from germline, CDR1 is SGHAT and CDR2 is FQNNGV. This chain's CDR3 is CASSSLTSGSIYEQYF. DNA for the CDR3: TGTGCCAGCAGCTCGCTGACTAGCGGGAGTATCTACGAGCAGTACTTC.

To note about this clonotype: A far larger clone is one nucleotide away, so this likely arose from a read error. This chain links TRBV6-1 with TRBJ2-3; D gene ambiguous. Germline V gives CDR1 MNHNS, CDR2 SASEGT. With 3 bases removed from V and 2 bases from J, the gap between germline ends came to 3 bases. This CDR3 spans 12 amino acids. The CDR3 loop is CASSEVTDTQYF. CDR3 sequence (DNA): TGTGCCAGCAGTGAGGTCACAGATACGCAGTATTTT.

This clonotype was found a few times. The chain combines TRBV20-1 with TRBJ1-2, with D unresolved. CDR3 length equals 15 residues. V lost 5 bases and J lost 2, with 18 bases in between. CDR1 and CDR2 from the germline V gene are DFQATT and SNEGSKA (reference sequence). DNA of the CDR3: TGCAGTGCTCTCCCCCCGGGTCCACTAAACTATGGCTACACCTTC. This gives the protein CSALPPGPLNYGYTF.

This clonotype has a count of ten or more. The CDR3 DNA reads as TGCAGTGCTAGAGATCCGGGCTCCTACGAGCAGTACTTC. Translation: CSARDPGSYEQYF. The chain joins TRBV20-1 to TRBJ2-7; no definite D call. The CDR3 length is 13 residues. The germline V gene has CDR1 DFQATT and CDR2 SNEGSKA (reference sequence). V was shortened by 0 bases and J by 0 bases, with 6 bases between the two germline ends.

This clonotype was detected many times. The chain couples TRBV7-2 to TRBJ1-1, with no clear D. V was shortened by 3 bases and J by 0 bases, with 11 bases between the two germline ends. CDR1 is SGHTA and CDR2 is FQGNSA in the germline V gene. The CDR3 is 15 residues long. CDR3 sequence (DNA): TGTGCCAGCAGCTTGACACGACCCCTGAACACTGAAGCTTTCTTT. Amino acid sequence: CASSLTRPLNTEAFF.

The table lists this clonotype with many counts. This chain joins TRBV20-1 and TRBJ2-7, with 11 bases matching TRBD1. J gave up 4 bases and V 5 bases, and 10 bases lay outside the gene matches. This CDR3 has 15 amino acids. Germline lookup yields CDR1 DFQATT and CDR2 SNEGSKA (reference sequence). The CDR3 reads CSALGGGTGGYEQYF. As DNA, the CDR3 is TGCAGTGCTCTGGGCGGCGGGACAGGGGGTTACGAGCAGTACTTC.

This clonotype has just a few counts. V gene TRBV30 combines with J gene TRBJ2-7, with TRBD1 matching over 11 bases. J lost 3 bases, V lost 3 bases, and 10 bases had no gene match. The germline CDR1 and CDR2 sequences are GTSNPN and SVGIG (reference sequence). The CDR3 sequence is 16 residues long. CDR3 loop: CAWREPGQGVSYEQYF. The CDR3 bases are TGTGCCTGGAGAGAACCGGGACAGGGGGTGAGCTACGAGCAGTACTTC.

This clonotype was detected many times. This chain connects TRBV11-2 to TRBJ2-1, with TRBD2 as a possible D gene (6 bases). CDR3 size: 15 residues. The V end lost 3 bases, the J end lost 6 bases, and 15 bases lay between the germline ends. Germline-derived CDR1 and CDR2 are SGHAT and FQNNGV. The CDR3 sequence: CASSLTGVYVNEQFF. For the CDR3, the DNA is TGTGCCAGCAGCTTGACGGGAGTATATGTCAATGAGCAGTTCTTC. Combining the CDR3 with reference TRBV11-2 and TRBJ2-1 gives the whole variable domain EAGVAQSPRYKIIEKRQSVAFWCNPISGHATLYWYQQILGQGPKLLIQFQNNGVVDDSQLPKDRFSAERLKGVDSTLKIQPAKLEDSAVYLCASSLTGVYVNEQFFGPGTRLTVL.

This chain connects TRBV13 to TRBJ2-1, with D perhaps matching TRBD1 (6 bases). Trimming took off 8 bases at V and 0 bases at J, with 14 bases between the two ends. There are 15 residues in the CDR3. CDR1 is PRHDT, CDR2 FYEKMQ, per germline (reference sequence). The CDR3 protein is CASRIRGGSYNEQFF. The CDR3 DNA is TGTGCCAGCCGCATACGAGGGGGCTCCTACAATGAGCAGTTCTTC.

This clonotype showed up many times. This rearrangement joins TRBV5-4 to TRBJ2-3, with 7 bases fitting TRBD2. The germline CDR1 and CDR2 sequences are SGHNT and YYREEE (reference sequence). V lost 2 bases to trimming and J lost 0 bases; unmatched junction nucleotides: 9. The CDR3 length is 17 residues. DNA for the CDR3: TGTGCCAGCAGCTTAAAGATGGCGGGAGCTAGCACAGATACGCAGTATTTT. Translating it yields CASSLKMAGASTDTQYF.

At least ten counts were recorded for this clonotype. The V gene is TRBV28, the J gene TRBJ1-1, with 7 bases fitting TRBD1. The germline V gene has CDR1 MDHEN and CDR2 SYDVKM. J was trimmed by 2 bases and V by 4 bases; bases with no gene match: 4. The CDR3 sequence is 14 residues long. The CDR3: CASSSGGINTEAFF. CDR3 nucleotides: TGTGCCAGCAGTTCAGGGGGTATTAACACTGAAGCTTTCTTT. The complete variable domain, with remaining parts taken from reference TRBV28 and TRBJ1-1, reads DVKVTQSSRYLVKRTGEKVFLECVQDMDHENMFWYRQDPGLGLRLIYFSYDVKMKEKGDIPEGYSVSREKKERFSLILESASTNQTSMYLCASSSGGINTEAFFGQGTRLTVV.

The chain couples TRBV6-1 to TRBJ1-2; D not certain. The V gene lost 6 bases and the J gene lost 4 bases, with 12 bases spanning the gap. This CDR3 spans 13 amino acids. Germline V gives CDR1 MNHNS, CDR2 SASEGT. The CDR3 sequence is CASRKGGGYGYTF. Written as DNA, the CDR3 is TGTGCCAGCAGGAAGGGAGGAGGCTATGGCTACACCTTC.

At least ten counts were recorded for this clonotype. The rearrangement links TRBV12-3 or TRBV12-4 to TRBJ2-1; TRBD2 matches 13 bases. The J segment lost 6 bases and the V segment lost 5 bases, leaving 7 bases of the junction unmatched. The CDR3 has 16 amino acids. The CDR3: CASSPRLAGGRNEQFF. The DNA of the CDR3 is TGTGCCAGCAGTCCCAGACTAGCGGGAGGCCGCAATGAGCAGTTCTTC.

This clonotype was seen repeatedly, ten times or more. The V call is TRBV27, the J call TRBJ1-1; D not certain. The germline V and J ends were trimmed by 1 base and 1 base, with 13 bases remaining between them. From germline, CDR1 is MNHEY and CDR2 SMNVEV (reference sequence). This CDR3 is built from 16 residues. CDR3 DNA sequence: TGTGCCAGCAGTTTATGGGGTCTAACTCCGAACACTGAAGCTTTCTTT. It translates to CASSLWGLTPNTEAFF.

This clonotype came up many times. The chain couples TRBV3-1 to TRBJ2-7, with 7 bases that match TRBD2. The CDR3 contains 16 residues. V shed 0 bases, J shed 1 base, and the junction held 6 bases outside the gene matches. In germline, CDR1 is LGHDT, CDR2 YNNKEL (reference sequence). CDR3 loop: CASSQDSAGVSYEQYF. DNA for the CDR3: TGTGCCAGCAGCCAAGATAGCGCGGGGGTTTCCTACGAGCAGTACTTC.

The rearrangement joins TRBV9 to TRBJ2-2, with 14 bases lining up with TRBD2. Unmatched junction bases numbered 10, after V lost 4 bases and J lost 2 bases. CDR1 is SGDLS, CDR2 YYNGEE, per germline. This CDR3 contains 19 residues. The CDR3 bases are TGTGCCAGCAGCCCAAGACTAGCGGGAGGGCCGGGAAACACCGGGGAGCTGTTTTTT. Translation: CASSPRLAGGPGNTGELFF.

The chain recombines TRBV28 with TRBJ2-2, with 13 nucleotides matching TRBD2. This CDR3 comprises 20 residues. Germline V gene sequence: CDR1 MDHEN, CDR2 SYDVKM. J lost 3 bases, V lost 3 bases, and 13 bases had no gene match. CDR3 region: CASSLPYQTSGRADTGELFF. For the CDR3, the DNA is TGTGCCAGCAGTTTGCCTTACCAAACTAGCGGGAGGGCCGACACCGGGGAGCTGTTTTTT. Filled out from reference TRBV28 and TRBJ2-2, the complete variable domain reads DVKVTQSSRYLVKRTGEKVFLECVQDMDHENMFWYRQDPGLGLRLIYFSYDVKMKEKGDIPEGYSVSREKKERFSLILESASTNQTSMYLCASSLPYQTSGRADTGELFFGEGSRLTVL.

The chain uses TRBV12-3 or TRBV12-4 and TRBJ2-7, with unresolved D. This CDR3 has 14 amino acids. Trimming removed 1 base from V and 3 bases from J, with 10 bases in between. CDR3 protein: CASSLGDSIYEQYF. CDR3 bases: TGTGCCAGCAGTTTAGGAGACTCGATCTACGAGCAGTACTTC.

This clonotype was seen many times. This CDR3 reads CASSPRTLQGDSSTDTQYF. For the CDR3, the DNA is TGTGCCAGCAGCCCAAGAACACTACAGGGGGATTCTAGCACAGATACGCAGTATTTT. The rearrangement joins TRBV28 to TRBJ2-3, with 8 nucleotides matching TRBD1. The germline gives CDR1 MDHEN, CDR2 SYDVKM. This CDR3 region has 19 residues. V lost 6 bases, J lost 0 bases, and 17 bases stayed unmatched.

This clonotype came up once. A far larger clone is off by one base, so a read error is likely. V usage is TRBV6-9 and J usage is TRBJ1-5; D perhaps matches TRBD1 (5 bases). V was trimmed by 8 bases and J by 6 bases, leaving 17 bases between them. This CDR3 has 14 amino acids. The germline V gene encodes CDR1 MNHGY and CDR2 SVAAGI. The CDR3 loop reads CASGVPPGGQPQHF. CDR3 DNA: TGTGCCAGCGGTGTTCCCCCGGGGGGTCAGCCCCAGCATTTT.

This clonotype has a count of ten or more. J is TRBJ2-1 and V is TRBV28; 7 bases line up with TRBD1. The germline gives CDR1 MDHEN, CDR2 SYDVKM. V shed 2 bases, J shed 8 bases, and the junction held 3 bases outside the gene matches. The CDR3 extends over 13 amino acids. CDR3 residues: CASSLGDSYEQFF. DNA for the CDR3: TGTGCCAGCAGTTTAGGGGACAGTTATGAGCAGTTCTTC.